The subject of this entry is one T cell receptor (beta chain). Its antigen is as yet unknown. This sample was taken from a study of shared clonotypes between healthy human individuals. Study results and limitations: It was the non-shared clonotypes that had lower generation probabilities than clonotypes shared by all four donors. Enrolling few donors narrowed the genetic and exposure-history diversity that was represented.

V lost 7 bases and J lost 9; bases outside the gene matches: 33. The CDR3 length is 20 residues. From germline, CDR1 is SNHLY and CDR2 FYNNEI. Authors' methods: Junction-only sequences produced by ImmunoSEQ had no quality scores, so filtering differed. Using immunoSEQ multiplex PCR, the repertoire was profiled, and TCRdb retains in-frame clones only, with some absent. V, J and clone size reflect that table, while D and trimming were determined from the DNA. The repertoire has about 1.5 million clones, nearly 99% of them found once; the top ten carry around 0.47%. CD4+ cell separation produced CD45RA+ naive and CD45RA-negative memory subsets.

The V call is TRBV2, the J call TRBJ2-7, with TRBD2 identical over 7 bases. Material: naive CD4+ T cells sorted from blood. Described subset: CD45RA+ positively selected. The sequence was collected from a man aged 30 to 39 in good health. The CDR3 DNA follows: TGTGCCAGCAATCCGACCGGGACCCCCGGCGGGAGAGCGGGGCCCAGAGGGCAGTACTTC. It encodes CASNPTGTPGGRAGPRGQYF.